This T cell receptor (beta chain) was identified in a study of naive and memory T cell subsets. This clonotype was counted ten times or more. Ligated cDNA underwent four rounds of PCR with nested alpha and beta constant region primers and SP2. TCRdb independently ran MiXCR on the 5' RACE reads; one entry per CDR3 protein. This sample has more than 45,000 distinct CDR3 sequences, with around 4.7% found just once. The library had UMIs added by 3' ligation of an oligonucleotide to TCR cDNA. Germline V gene lookup returns CDR1 LNHDA and CDR2 SQIVND (reference sequence). Trimming pared 5 bases from V and 4 bases from J, leaving 15 bases between. The CDR3 sequence is 15 residues long.

This chain connects TRBV19 to TRBJ2-1; D remains ambiguous. This TCR was recovered from a female donor in good health. The CDR3 nucleotides read TGTGCCAGTAGTCTAACAGAGGTGGGGTACAATGAGCAGTTCTTC. Residues: CASSLTEVGYNEQFF. The full variable domain, in which reference TRBV19 and TRBJ2-1 provide the parts outside the CDR3, is DGGITQSPKYLFRKEGQNVTLSCEQNLNHDAMYWYRQDPGQGLRLIYYSQIVNDFQKGDIAEGYSVSREKKESFPLTVTSAQKNPTAFYLCASSLTEVGYNEQFFGPGTRLTVL.